Presented here are 3 T cell receptor beta chains from one specimen sequenced in a study of OX40 agonist ivuxolimab in advanced cancers. Produced via immunoSEQ multiplex PCR; TCRdb's table is partial and in-frame only. The sample lists tens of thousands of clones; about 89% were seen once. The source material was CD4+ or CD8+ T cells sorted from blood, sampled in a trial of the OX40 agonist ivuxolimab. These receptors all stem from an adult with an advanced solid tumor such as melanoma, head and neck, liver or kidney cancer.

The chain's CDR3 is CASSESDSFYNEQFF. CDR3 bases: TGTGCCAGCAGTGAATCGGACAGTTTTTACAATGAGCAGTTCTTC. V usage is TRBV6-1 and J usage is TRBJ2-1; perhaps TRBD1 as D (6 bases). Germline loops: CDR1 MNHNS, CDR2 SASEGT. V lost 2 bases and J 4 bases, leaving 12 bases between the germline ends. This CDR3 contains 15 residues.

This clone was observed a handful of times. The chain joins TRBV29-1 to TRBJ2-1, with D unresolved. Trimming pared 5 bases from V and 2 bases from J, leaving 7 bases between. Germline-derived CDR1 and CDR2 are SQVTM and ANQGSEA. This CDR3 has 12 residues. CDR3 nucleotide sequence: TGCAGCGTTTTAGGGACCTACAATGAGCAGTTCTTC. Its translation is CSVLGTYNEQFF.

The V call is TRBV6-1, the J call TRBJ1-1; D not resolved. Germline V CDR1 and CDR2: MNHNS, SASEGT. This CDR3 contains 14 residues. Between the trimmed V and J ends, which lost 1 base and 7 bases, there was a span of 13 bases. In nucleotides, the CDR3 is TGTGCCAGCAGTGAAGGTTGGAAGGCCTTTGAAGCTTTCTTT. As protein: CASSEGWKAFEAFF.